Each of the 5 T cell receptor beta chains below was sequenced from the same sample in a study of CD8 T cells in Susac syndrome. Random hexamers served to reverse transcribe roughly 0.5 to 1 ug RNA. TCRdb ran MiXCR on the immunoSEQ multiplex PCR reads and lists one entry per CDR3 protein. The repertoire holds 75,000 to 100,000 distinct CDR3 sequences, 85% to 95% seen once, with 0.85% to 1% in the top ten. Sequencing was performed on CD8+ T cells from PBMCs. Receptor source: a human donor with Susac syndrome.

The chain combines TRBV28 with TRBJ2-1; 11 bases fit TRBD2. This CDR3 contains 18 residues. The ends lost 4 bases at V and 0 bases at J; junction bases unmatched: 8. Germline V CDR1 and CDR2: MDHEN, SYDVKM. This chain's CDR3 is CASSYASGRYFSYNEQFF. For the CDR3, the DNA is TGTGCCAGCAGTTACGCTAGCGGGAGGTACTTCTCCTACAATGAGCAGTTCTTC.

The chain joins TRBV30 to TRBJ2-7; 13 bases map to TRBD2. The germline CDR1 and CDR2 sequences are GTSNPN and SVGIG (reference sequence). J gave up 6 bases and V 1 base, and 6 bases lay outside the gene matches. This CDR3 is 15 amino acids long. This CDR3 is CAWSAGLAGVFEQYF. The CDR3 DNA is TGTGCCTGGAGTGCCGGACTAGCGGGAGTGTTCGAGCAGTACTTC.

The genes are TRBV19 and TRBJ2-3; 7 bases align to TRBD1. In germline, CDR1 is LNHDA, CDR2 SQIVND (reference sequence). The V gene end was trimmed by 3 bases and the J gene end by 3 bases; junction bases not matched to a gene: 9. The CDR3 sequence is 16 residues long. CDR3 amino acids: CASSILPTGSTDTQYF. CDR3 coding DNA: TGTGCCAGTAGTATCCTTCCGACAGGGTCGACAGATACGCAGTATTTT.

CDR3 sequence: CASSDWGGGNTEAFF. The CDR3 region has the DNA TGTGCCAGCAGTGACTGGGGAGGAGGAAACACTGAAGCTTTCTTT. The chain carries TRBV2 and TRBJ1-1; D remains ambiguous. The V and J ends lost 3 bases and 2 bases respectively, with 13 bases between them. There are 15 residues in the CDR3. CDR1 is SNHLY and CDR2 is FYNNEI in the germline V gene.

The V call is TRBV12-3 or TRBV12-4, the J call TRBJ1-2; no clear D gene. The V and J ends lost 3 bases and 1 base respectively, with 9 bases between them. CDR3 size: 14 residues. CDR3: CASSLGIFNYGYTF. DNA for the CDR3: TGTGCCAGCAGTTTGGGAATCTTTAACTATGGCTACACCTTC.